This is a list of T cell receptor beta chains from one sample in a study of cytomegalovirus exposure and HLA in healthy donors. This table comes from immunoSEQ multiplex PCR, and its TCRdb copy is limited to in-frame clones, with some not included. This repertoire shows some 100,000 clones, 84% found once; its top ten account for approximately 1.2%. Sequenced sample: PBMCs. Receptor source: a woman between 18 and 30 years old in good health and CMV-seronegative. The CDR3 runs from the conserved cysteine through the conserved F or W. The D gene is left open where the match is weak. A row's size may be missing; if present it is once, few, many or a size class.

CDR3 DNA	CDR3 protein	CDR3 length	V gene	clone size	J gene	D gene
TGCGCCAGCAGCCAATCCGTGACAACCAGCAATCAGCCCCAGCATTTT	CASSQSVTTSNQPQHF	16	TRBV4-3	.	TRBJ1-5	.
TGTGCCAGCACTCTCAGTGATACTGAAGCTTTCTTT	CASTLSDTEAFF	12	TRBV28	.	TRBJ1-1	.
TGTGCCAGCAGCTTAGTACAGGGGGGGTACGAGCAGTACTTC	CASSLVQGGYEQYF	14	TRBV7-2	.	TRBJ2-7	.
TGTGCCAGCAGCACGCCATCCCAGGGAGGAGCCCCTGGAAACACCATATATTTT	CASSTPSQGGAPGNTIYF	18	TRBV9	once	TRBJ1-3	.
TGTGCCAGCGTCAACAGGGGTTGGATCACTGAAGCTTTCTTT	CASVNRGWITEAFF	14	TRBV6-6	.	TRBJ1-1	TRBD1
TGTGCCAGCAGCTTAGCGGGAGCCACCTACAATGAGCAGTTCTTC	CASSLAGATYNEQFF	15	TRBV28	.	TRBJ2-1	TRBD2
TGTGCCCCAAGCGTGGGTAACTACGAGCAGTACTTC	CAPSVGNYEQYF	12	TRBV12-1	.	TRBJ2-7	.
TGTGCCAGCAGCTTGACAGGGGTTAACGCTGAAGCTTTCTTT	CASSLTGVNAEAFF	14	TRBV5-6	.	TRBJ1-1	TRBD1
TGTGCCAGCAGTTTCCCGGGACAGGAGGAATATAGCAATCAGCCCCAGCATTTT	CASSFPGQEEYSNQPQHF	18	TRBV28	.	TRBJ1-5	TRBD1
TGTGCCAGCAGCTTAGTCCAGGGTACCTACGAGCAGTACTTC	CASSLVQGTYEQYF	14	TRBV11-2	.	TRBJ2-7	.
TGTGCCAGCACCCCCTGGGGCAGGAATGAAAAACTGTTTTTT	CASTPWGRNEKLFF	14	TRBV6-6	few	TRBJ1-4	.
TGTGCCAGCAGCTCCCGCGCTAGCGGGGGTTACGAGCAGTACTTC	CASSSRASGGYEQYF	15	TRBV7-9	.	TRBJ2-7	TRBD2
TGCGCCAGCAGCCAAGGACAGGGGAATCAAGAGACCCAGTACTTC	CASSQGQGNQETQYF	15	TRBV4-1	.	TRBJ2-5	TRBD1
TGTGCCAGCACGGGGCCGGGGGACCCCTTGTCTGAGCAGTTCTTC	CASTGPGDPLSEQFF	15	TRBV28	.	TRBJ2-1	.
TGCGCCAGCAGTGATTCGGGACAGGGTGTTTACGAGCAGTACTTC	CASSDSGQGVYEQYF	15	TRBV10-1	once	TRBJ2-7	TRBD1
TGTGCCAGCAGTTCCCCAGGGACAGGGATTTTGTACGAGCAGTACTTC	CASSSPGTGILYEQYF	16	TRBV28	.	TRBJ2-7	TRBD1
TGCGCCAGCAGCTACGGACAGGACACTGAAGCTTTCTTT	CASSYGQDTEAFF	13	TRBV5-1	.	TRBJ1-1	TRBD1
TGTGCCAGCAGTGATTTCACCCTCTTAAAGCGGGAGGGTAGCACAGATACGCAGTATTTT	CASSDFTLLKREGSTDTQYF	20	TRBV2	.	TRBJ2-3	TRBD2
TGTGCCAGCAGCTTTTGGCAGGGGGTCGCAGATACGCAGTATTTT	CASSFWQGVADTQYF	15	TRBV7-8	.	TRBJ2-3	TRBD1
TGTGCCAGCAGCTTAACAATTAGCGGAGCGGGAGACAATGAGCAGTTCTTC	CASSLTISGAGDNEQFF	17	TRBV7-3	.	TRBJ2-1	TRBD2
TGTGCCACCAGCAGAGGACAGGGCACTAACTATGGCTACACCTTC	CATSRGQGTNYGYTF	15	TRBV15	.	TRBJ1-2	TRBD1
TGCGCCAGCAGCCTACGGGACAGGGGCCACGAGCAGTACTTC	CASSLRDRGHEQYF	14	TRBV4-3	.	TRBJ2-7	TRBD1
TGTGCCAGCACCCGGGACAGGGGTGACTATGGCTACACCTTC	CASTRDRGDYGYTF	14	TRBV2	.	TRBJ1-2	TRBD1
TGCGCCAGCAGCAGGACTAGCGTCACCGGGGAGCTGTTTTTT	CASSRTSVTGELFF	14	TRBV5-1	once	TRBJ2-2	TRBD2
TGTGCCAGCAGTTACTCGTCAGGCTCCTACGAGCAGTACTTC	CASSYSSGSYEQYF	14	TRBV6-5	once	TRBJ2-7	.
TGCAGCGTTGCAGGGCTAGCGGATACAGATACGCAGTATTTT	CSVAGLADTDTQYF	14	TRBV29-1	few	TRBJ2-3	TRBD2
TGTGCCAGCAGTTACCAAGGGGTTCCCCCTGGCGAGCAGTACTTC	CASSYQGVPPGEQYF	15	TRBV6-5	few	TRBJ2-7	.
TGTGCCAGCAGCCCAAGTCAGGACAGGTTCGCCGGGGAGCTGTTTTTT	CASSPSQDRFAGELFF	16	TRBV7-3	.	TRBJ2-2	TRBD1
TGTGCCAGCAGTGTGAGATCCGGGAATCAGCCCCAGCATTTT	CASSVRSGNQPQHF	14	TRBV27	.	TRBJ1-5	.
TGTGCCTGGAGCGAGGACGGAGGCCCCTACGAGCAGTACTTC	CAWSEDGGPYEQYF	14	TRBV30	.	TRBJ2-7	.
TGTGCCAGCAGCGACGGGACAGGGGCCCAAGAGACCCAGTACTTC	CASSDGTGAQETQYF	15	TRBV11-1	once	TRBJ2-5	TRBD1
TGTGCCAGCAGCCAAGACCTCAGGGGGCCCTATGGCTACACCTTC	CASSQDLRGPYGYTF	15	TRBV4-2	once	TRBJ1-2	TRBD1
TGTGCCAGCAGCTTAAGTAAGCGGAGCTCCTACAATGAGCAGTTCTTC	CASSLSKRSSYNEQFF	16	TRBV7-3	.	TRBJ2-1	.
TGTGCCAGCAGCACGAGCGGGGTTAACACCGGGGAGCTGTTTTTT	CASSTSGVNTGELFF	15	TRBV6-4	.	TRBJ2-2	TRBD2
TGCGCCAGCAGCCACCAGCCCGGGGGGGCCTCTGGGGCCAACGTCCTGACTTTC	CASSHQPGGASGANVLTF	18	TRBV4-3	many	TRBJ2-6	TRBD2
TGTGCCAGTAGTGGGCGGGAGGGTCGCAATCAGCCCCAGCATTTT	CASSGREGRNQPQHF	15	TRBV19	.	TRBJ1-5	.
TGTGCCAGCAGCTTTACGGGACAGGCCTACGAGCAGTACTTC	CASSFTGQAYEQYF	14	TRBV7-2	.	TRBJ2-7	TRBD1
TGTGCCAGCAGTACGCGACTAGCGGGACGATCCTACAATGAGCAGTTCTTC	CASSTRLAGRSYNEQFF	17	TRBV28	.	TRBJ2-1	TRBD2
TGCAGCGTTGAGCTTCTAGCGGCAGTTGGGGATGAGCAGTTCTTC	CSVELLAAVGDEQFF	15	TRBV29-1	.	TRBJ2-1	TRBD2
TGTGCCAGCAGCCAAGATTCCACGGGGGGAGGTGGGGAGACCCAGTACTTC	CASSQDSTGGGGETQYF	17	TRBV4-2	.	TRBJ2-5	TRBD2
TGTGCCAGCAGCGTAGCTGGACAGGACTACATGAACACTGAAGCTTTCTTT	CASSVAGQDYMNTEAFF	17	TRBV9	.	TRBJ1-1	TRBD1
TGTGCCAGCAGTTCCAAATTTTCGGCCTACGAGCAGTACTTC	CASSSKFSAYEQYF	14	TRBV27	few	TRBJ2-7	.